The clone carrying this T cell receptor (beta chain) was found a few times. Antigen specificity is unknown. V was clipped by 0 bases and J by 5 bases, with 6 bases between them. CDR3 size: 13 residues. CDR1 and CDR2 from the germline V gene are MNHEY and SMNVEV (reference sequence). The record originates from a study of cytomegalovirus exposure and HLA in healthy donors. General study findings and limits: Follow-up analysis found HLA locus-dependent TCR association rates, highest for DRB1 and lowest for HLA-C.

PCR primers comprised 60 Vbeta and 13 Jbeta primers. Clones were sequenced by immunoSEQ multiplex PCR, and TCRdb holds only the in-frame ones, with some missing. The data contain 110,000 to 150,000 clones, about four fifths of them singletons. The clonotype comes from a woman under 30 in good health and CMV-seropositive. This chain connects TRBV27 to TRBJ2-3; D remains ambiguous. Material: PBMCs. The CDR3 DNA sequence: TGTGCCAGCAGTTTATCGTCCGTAGATACGCAGTATTTT. Translation: CASSLSSVDTQYF.